The 19 T cell receptor beta chains in this list originate from one sample, sequenced in a study of regulatory T cells in long-lasting Graves disease. Time point here: newly diagnosed GD, antithyroid drugs for less than 3 months. The TCR library used RNA extracted from PBMCs. Researchers made TCR beta libraries by using iRepertoire HTBI primers and running Arm-PCR on CDR3 regions. MiXCR, run by TCRdb on the multiplex PCR reads, gives a single entry per CDR3 protein. The data show about 530,000 distinct CDR3 sequences, 15% to 20% seen once. These same data were also listed under a study on T cells in Graves' hyperthyroidism and ophthalmopathy.

The sample was peripheral blood mononuclear cells (PBMCs), taken at new diagnosis, from a patient treated with antithyroid drugs. Every receptor here comes from a woman aged 40-65 years with Graves disease.

V gene TRBV29-1 combines with J gene TRBJ2-7; D possibly corresponds to TRBD1 (5 bases). This CDR3 region has 12 residues. V lost 5 bases and J lost 7, with 15 bases in between. In germline, CDR1 is SQVTM, CDR2 ANQGSEA. This CDR3 reads CSVRQGVYEQYF. As DNA, the CDR3 is TGCAGCGTTCGGCAGGGTGTCTATGAGCAGTACTTC.

This clonotype was seen repeatedly, ten times or more. The gene calls are TRBV18 and TRBJ2-7; TRBD1 matches at 11 bases. This CDR3 contains 14 residues. With 8 bases clipped from V and 5 bases from J, the junction kept 8 bases outside the gene matches. Germline CDR1 is KGHSH and CDR2 is LQKENI. The CDR3 is CASRPGQGENEQYF. The CDR3 nucleotides are TGTGCCAGCCGACCGGGACAGGGGGAGAACGAGCAGTACTTC.

This clonotype was seen ten or more times. The chain employs TRBV20-1 and TRBJ2-1, with D unresolved. Trimming pared 5 bases from V and 7 bases from J, leaving 9 bases between. In germline, CDR1 is DFQATT, CDR2 SNEGSKA (reference sequence). The CDR3 runs 11 residues. DNA of the CDR3: TGCAGTGCTTGGACCGGAAATGAGCAGTTCTTC. It translates to CSAWTGNEQFF.

This clonotype appeared a few times. V usage is TRBV12-3 or TRBV12-4 and J usage is TRBJ2-7, with 13 nucleotides matching TRBD2. Trimming at V came to 4 bases and at J to 6 bases, leaving 6 bases not matched to a gene. There are 15 residues in the CDR3. The CDR3 spells CASSYGLAGASEQYF. DNA of the CDR3: TGTGCCAGCAGTTACGGACTAGCGGGGGCTTCCGAGCAGTACTTC.

This clonotype was counted only a few times. The rearrangement uses TRBV7-2 and TRBJ1-2; D is unclear. V lost 6 bases, J lost 0 bases, and 8 bases lay in between. The V gene's germline CDR1 is SGHTA and CDR2 FQGNSA. The CDR3 sequence is 13 residues long. CDR3 bases: TGTGCCAGCAGACAGATTCCTAACTATGGCTACACCTTC. It yields the protein CASRQIPNYGYTF.

V gene TRBV6-1 combines with J gene TRBJ1-3; no clear D gene. This CDR3 comprises 14 residues. From germline, CDR1 is MNHNS and CDR2 SASEGT. Trimming pared 4 bases from V and 4 bases from J, leaving 11 bases between. The CDR3: CASSAGDFGNTIYF. For the CDR3, the DNA is TGTGCCAGCAGTGCGGGAGACTTCGGAAACACCATATATTTT.

This clonotype was counted only a few times. CDR3 in DNA: TGCAGCGTTCAAGTGGTCGAGGAAAAACTGTTTTTT. Amino acids: CSVQVVEEKLFF. V and J are TRBV29-1 and TRBJ1-4, with D unclear. Germline-derived CDR1 and CDR2 are SQVTM and ANQGSEA. V was shortened by 5 bases and J by 8 bases, with 12 bases between the two germline ends. This CDR3 comprises 12 residues.

This clonotype has at least ten counts. Relative to the germline gene, one junction end is altered; a read error may explain this. The chain carries TRBV5-1 and TRBJ2-1; 10 bases are shared with TRBD2. The CDR3 runs to 14 residues. The germline V gene encodes CDR1 SGHRS and CDR2 YFSETQ. CDR3: CASSPSGGANEQFF. In DNA form, the CDR3 reads TGTGCCAGCTCACCAAGCGGGGGGGCGAATGAGCAGTTCTTC.

The chain recombines TRBV28 with TRBJ1-6; no definite D call. Per the germline V gene, CDR1 is MDHEN and CDR2 is SYDVKM. The CDR3 is 14 amino acids. Trimming took off 6 bases at V and 0 bases at J, with 6 bases between the two ends. The CDR3 sequence is CASRASSYNSPLHF. As DNA, the CDR3 is TGTGCCAGCAGGGCGAGCTCCTATAATTCACCCCTCCACTTT.

The table lists this clonotype with many counts. The DNA of the CDR3 is TGTGCCAGCAGTGAAGCCGGTTATAGCAATCAGCCCCAGCATTTT. Protein product: CASSEAGYSNQPQHF. The gene calls are TRBV6-1 and TRBJ1-5; no clear D gene. Germline V lookup: CDR1 MNHNS, CDR2 SASEGT. This CDR3 is built from 15 residues. Trimming took off 0 bases at V and 0 bases at J, with 6 bases between the two ends.

This clonotype has only a few counts. The chain employs TRBV9 and TRBJ1-6, with 7 nucleotides matching TRBD1. CDR1 is SGDLS, CDR2 YYNGEE, per germline. With V trimmed by 0 bases and J by 7 bases, 4 bases remained unmatched. This CDR3 comprises 15 residues. The CDR3 DNA reads as TGTGCCAGCAGCGTAGAGACAGGGAAGAATTCACCCCTCCACTTT. Translating gives CASSVETGKNSPLHF.

This clonotype showed up many times. The V and J genes are TRBV28 and TRBJ1-6, with TRBD1 identical over 7 bases. This CDR3 is built from 16 residues. CDR1 is MDHEN, CDR2 SYDVKM, per germline. J lost 7 bases, V lost 6 bases, and 12 bases had no gene match. The CDR3 loop reads CASRPPSGGENSPLHF. The CDR3 DNA reads TGTGCCAGCAGACCCCCTTCAGGGGGGGAGAATTCACCCCTCCACTTT.

This clonotype has a handful of counts. The chain uses TRBV2 and TRBJ1-1; tentatively, D is TRBD1 (5 bases). V gave up 5 bases and J gave up 7 bases, with 14 bases separating them. Per germline, CDR1 SNHLY and CDR2 FYNNEI. This CDR3 is built from 13 residues. CDR3 nucleotides: TGTGCCAGCAGTTTGGGGGGGATCATTGAAGCTTTCTTT. This sequence encodes CASSLGGIIEAFF.

A remark on this clonotype: A read error may be the cause here, since a much bigger clone is one base away. The chain uses TRBV12-3 or TRBV12-4 and TRBJ2-1; tentative D call: TRBD1 (7 bases). V lost 7 bases to trimming and J lost 10 bases, with 17 bases between them. The CDR3 length is 13 residues. The CDR3 here is CASTAGGPGEQFF. DNA for the CDR3: TGTGCCAGCACCGCAGGGGGGCCGGGGGAGCAGTTCTTC.

This clonotype was seen a handful of times. This chain uses TRBV19 with TRBJ2-7; the D gene is possibly TRBD2 (5 bases). Germline V CDR1 and CDR2: LNHDA, SQIVND (reference sequence). Trimming cost V 7 bases and J 3 bases, with 19 bases left between them. CDR3 length: 15 amino acids. CDR3: CASTPRAQIVYEQYF. CDR3 in DNA: TGTGCCAGTACCCCGCGGGCTCAGATAGTCTACGAGCAGTACTTC. Full variable domain (remainder filled in from reference TRBV19 and TRBJ2-7): DGGITQSPKYLFRKEGQNVTLSCEQNLNHDAMYWYRQDPGQGLRLIYYSQIVNDFQKGDIAEGYSVSREKKESFPLTVTSAQKNPTAFYLCASTPRAQIVYEQYFGPGTRLTVT.

This CDR3 is CASSAGTEILLPDEQYF. The CDR3 DNA is TGTGCCAGCAGCGCCGGGACAGAGATCCTCCTCCCCGACGAGCAGTACTTC. The rearrangement uses TRBV7-8 and TRBJ2-7, with 7 positions matching TRBD1. Trimming took 5 bases from V and 5 from J; bases not matched to a gene: 18. Germline values: CDR1 SGHVS, CDR2 FQNEAQ. The CDR3 has 17 amino acids. The full variable domain, completed using reference TRBV7-8 and TRBJ2-7, is GAGVSQSPRYKVAKRGQDVALRCDPISGHVSLFWYQQALGQGPEFLTYFQNEAQLDKSGLPSDRFFAERPEGSVSTLKIQRTQQEDSAVYLCASSAGTEILLPDEQYFGPGTRLTVT.

With regard to this clonotype: A read error may explain this, as a much larger clone is one base away. The chain joins TRBV12-3 or TRBV12-4 to TRBJ2-2; 10 nucleotides agree with TRBD1. The CDR3 is 14 residues long. V shed 11 bases and J 7 bases; nucleotides not matched to a gene: 10. The CDR3 DNA sequence: TGTGCCCGCAAGACAGGGGGCGCGGGCGGGGAGCTGTTTTTT. Its protein product is CARKTGGAGGELFF.

The CDR3 DNA reads TGTGCCAGCAGATACAGGGGCGGAGGGGAGCTGTTTTTT. The encoded protein is CASRYRGGGELFF. V is TRBV5-4 and J is TRBJ2-2; 7 nucleotides align to TRBD1. Germline CDR1 is SGHNT and CDR2 is YYREEE (reference sequence). Trimming removed 5 bases from V and 8 bases from J; junction bases left unmatched: 6. This CDR3 contains 13 residues.

This clonotype has a count of ten or more. The chain is built from TRBV3-1 and TRBJ1-1; 11 bases map to TRBD1. V trimming: 4 bases; J trimming: 1 base; junction bases outside the gene matches: 5. Germline CDR1 reads LGHDT; CDR2 reads YNNKEL (reference sequence). This CDR3 contains 16 residues. The CDR3 spells CASSPGTGGSNTEAFF. CDR3 nucleotide sequence: TGTGCCAGCAGCCCCGGGACAGGGGGTTCGAACACTGAAGCTTTCTTT.